What follows describes a single T cell receptor beta chain. With 1 base removed from V and 5 bases from J, the gap between germline ends came to 15 bases. This CDR3 spans 15 amino acids. Germline V gene sequence: CDR1 SGDLS, CDR2 YYNGEE. The sample is drawn from a study of blood T cell repertoires in COVID-19. Assay used: immunoSEQ multiplex PCR; TCRdb lists only in-frame clones, some missing. Of about 49,000 clones in the sample, about 86% were seen once. The J gene is TRBJ1-1, the V gene TRBV9; D uncertain. The source of this sequence is an elderly woman with COVID-19, enrolled during active disease. Source material: peripheral blood. The chain's CDR3 is CASSVTLVQDTEAFF. The DNA for the CDR3 is TGTGCCAGCAGCGTAACCTTGGTGCAGGATACTGAAGCTTTCTTT.